A selection of T cell receptor beta chains follows, all from one sample in a study of T cells in Graves' hyperthyroidism and ophthalmopathy. TCRdb used MiXCR to reprocess the multiplex PCR reads, holding one entry per CDR3 protein. Of 450,000 to 700,000 distinct CDR3 sequences in the sample, 46% are singletons; the top ten hold 15% to 20%. The sample taken for sequencing was peripheral blood or thyroid tissue (not recorded which). The receptor source for this set is an adult woman with Graves' disease, either hyperthyroidism or ophthalmopathy (not recorded which). CDR3s include the opening cysteine and the closing phenylalanine or tryptophan. D genes are given only for firm matches. Rows give clone size only sometimes, using once, few, many, or a class for an expanded clone.

CDR3nt: TGCGCCAGCAGCCGAGACAGGGGCGGGAATAATGAAAAACTGTTTTTT
CDR3aa: CASSRDRGGNNEKLFF
j_gene: TRBJ1-4
v_gene: TRBV5-5
d_gene: TRBD1
abundance: -

CDR3nt: TGTGCCAGCAGGCAGGGACAACCCTACGAGCAGTACTTC
CDR3aa: CASRQGQPYEQYF
j_gene: TRBJ2-7
v_gene: TRBV28
d_gene: -
abundance: many

CDR3nt: TGCAGTGCTAGCAATCAACCCTTGTTATCGGAGCAGTTCTTC
CDR3aa: CSASNQPLLSEQFF
j_gene: TRBJ2-1
v_gene: TRBV20-1
d_gene: -
abundance: -

CDR3nt: TGCAGCGTAAACCCGACAGAAGAGACCCAGTACTTC
CDR3aa: CSVNPTEETQYF
j_gene: TRBJ2-5
v_gene: TRBV20-1
d_gene: -
abundance: -

CDR3nt: TGTGCCAGCAGCTTGGAGACAGGGGGTGGATACTTC
CDR3aa: CASSLETGGGYF
j_gene: TRBJ2-5
v_gene: TRBV11-2
d_gene: TRBD1
abundance: -

CDR3nt: TGCGCCAGCAGCGCCGACGGGAGACACTCTGGAAACACCATATATTTT
CDR3aa: CASSADGRHSGNTIYF
j_gene: TRBJ1-3
v_gene: TRBV5-1
d_gene: -
abundance: -

CDR3nt: TGCAGCGTAGGACACAAGGGAGAGACCCAGTACTTC
CDR3aa: CSVGHKGETQYF
j_gene: TRBJ2-5
v_gene: TRBV29-1
d_gene: -
abundance: -

CDR3nt: TGTGCCAGCAGCTCCTCCGGGACAGGAGGCTACACCTTC
CDR3aa: CASSSSGTGGYTF
j_gene: TRBJ1-2
v_gene: TRBV13
d_gene: TRBD1
abundance: many

CDR3nt: TGTGCCAGCAGTTTGGGGGTCGGGGAGGGGGACACTGAAGCTTTCTTT
CDR3aa: CASSLGVGEGDTEAFF
j_gene: TRBJ1-1
v_gene: TRBV7-8
d_gene: -
abundance: -

CDR3nt: TGCAGTGCTAGAGATTTGAAGGGGCGCGAGGACTATGGCTACACCTTC
CDR3aa: CSARDLKGREDYGYTF
j_gene: TRBJ1-2
v_gene: TRBV20-1
d_gene: -
abundance: many

CDR3nt: TGTGCCAGCAGTGTCCTGACAGGGGGCACCGGGGAGCTGTTTTTT
CDR3aa: CASSVLTGGTGELFF
j_gene: TRBJ2-2
v_gene: TRBV2
d_gene: TRBD1
abundance: many

CDR3nt: TGTGCCAGTAGTATTTGGAATCAGCCCCAGCATTTT
CDR3aa: CASSIWNQPQHF
j_gene: TRBJ1-5
v_gene: TRBV19
d_gene: -
abundance: -

CDR3nt: TGTGCCAGCAGCGTAGGAACGGCCACGAGGCTCGGTAGCTACGAGCAGTACTTC
CDR3aa: CASSVGTATRLGSYEQYF
j_gene: TRBJ2-7
v_gene: TRBV9
d_gene: -
abundance: many

CDR3nt: TGTGCCAGCAGCCAAGATATGCAGATACCTAACTATGGCTACACCTTC
CDR3aa: CASSQDMQIPNYGYTF
j_gene: TRBJ1-2
v_gene: TRBV3-2
d_gene: -
abundance: -

CDR3nt: TGTGCCAGCAGTTTCCGGTGGGGGGAGACCCAGTACTTC
CDR3aa: CASSFRWGETQYF
j_gene: TRBJ2-5
v_gene: TRBV6-5
d_gene: -
abundance: many

CDR3nt: TGCAGCGTGGGAGGTTCTCCCTACGAGCAGTACTTC
CDR3aa: CSVGGSPYEQYF
j_gene: TRBJ2-7
v_gene: TRBV29-1
d_gene: -
abundance: -

CDR3nt: TGTGCCAGCAGGAGAGGAACAACTAATGAAAAACTGTTTTTT
CDR3aa: CASRRGTTNEKLFF
j_gene: TRBJ1-4
v_gene: TRBV2
d_gene: -
abundance: many

CDR3nt: TGTGCCAGCAGTGAAAGATTACATAACACCGGGGAGCTGTTTTTT
CDR3aa: CASSERLHNTGELFF
j_gene: TRBJ2-2
v_gene: TRBV2
d_gene: -
abundance: -

CDR3nt: TGTGCCAGCAGCCTCACCCCGGGGGGCTCTGGGGCCAACGTCCTGACTTTC
CDR3aa: CASSLTPGGSGANVLTF
j_gene: TRBJ2-6
v_gene: TRBV11-2
d_gene: TRBD2
abundance: -

CDR3nt: TGCGCCAGCAGCCTCCCCGGTGGTGGGGCCAACGTCCTGACTTTC
CDR3aa: CASSLPGGGANVLTF
j_gene: TRBJ2-6
v_gene: TRBV5-1
d_gene: -
abundance: many

CDR3nt: TGTGCCAGCAGTGAGGGGACAGGGGATCCCTTTTACGAGCAGTACTTC
CDR3aa: CASSEGTGDPFYEQYF
j_gene: TRBJ2-7
v_gene: TRBV6-1
d_gene: TRBD1
abundance: many

CDR3nt: TGCGCCAGCAGCTCCAAGGGCGTATACGAGCAGTACTTC
CDR3aa: CASSSKGVYEQYF
j_gene: TRBJ2-7
v_gene: TRBV5-1
d_gene: -
abundance: -

CDR3nt: TGTGCCAGCAGCTTGTCCGGGACAGGGATGAACACTGAAGCTTTCTTT
CDR3aa: CASSLSGTGMNTEAFF
j_gene: TRBJ1-1
v_gene: TRBV7-8
d_gene: TRBD1
abundance: -

CDR3nt: TGTGCCAGCAGGGATCGACACGAAGCATTCACCGAGCAGTACTTC
CDR3aa: CASRDRHEAFTEQYF
j_gene: TRBJ2-7
v_gene: TRBV2
d_gene: -
abundance: many

CDR3nt: TGTGCCAGCAGCGTAGGGACAGGGGGGCAGCCCCAGCATTTT
CDR3aa: CASSVGTGGQPQHF
j_gene: TRBJ1-5
v_gene: TRBV9
d_gene: TRBD1
abundance: -

CDR3nt: TGTGCCAGCAGCTTAACACAGGGAACACTGTTTTTT
CDR3aa: CASSLTQGTLFF
j_gene: TRBJ1-4
v_gene: TRBV7-9
d_gene: -
abundance: -

CDR3nt: TGTGCCAGCCGGTGGGACAGTTTCGAGCAGTACTTC
CDR3aa: CASRWDSFEQYF
j_gene: TRBJ2-7
v_gene: TRBV2
d_gene: TRBD1
abundance: once

CDR3nt: TGTGCCTGGACCGGGGGGAACGAGCAGTACTTC
CDR3aa: CAWTGGNEQYF
j_gene: TRBJ2-7
v_gene: TRBV30
d_gene: TRBD2
abundance: few

CDR3nt: TGTGCCAGCAGCTTATTAGCGGGGATCGCCACCGGGGAGCTGTTTTTT
CDR3aa: CASSLLAGIATGELFF
j_gene: TRBJ2-2
v_gene: TRBV7-3
d_gene: TRBD2
abundance: many

CDR3nt: TGCAGTGCTAGAGATAGAGAGATTAGCGGGAGGGCCGGGCTGGAGACCCAGTACTTC
CDR3aa: CSARDREISGRAGLETQYF
j_gene: TRBJ2-5
v_gene: TRBV20-1
d_gene: TRBD2
abundance: many

CDR3nt: TGTGCCAGCAGCTATACAGGGGGCTACACCTTC
CDR3aa: CASSYTGGYTF
j_gene: TRBJ1-2
v_gene: TRBV7-9
d_gene: -
abundance: -

CDR3nt: TGCAGTGCGCCGACAGGACGGGGCACAGATACGCAGTATTTT
CDR3aa: CSAPTGRGTDTQYF
j_gene: TRBJ2-3
v_gene: TRBV20-1
d_gene: -
abundance: -

CDR3nt: TGCAGTGGGACAGGGTCTGAAGAAAAACTGTTTTTT
CDR3aa: CSGTGSEEKLFF
j_gene: TRBJ1-4
v_gene: TRBV20-1
d_gene: TRBD1
abundance: few

CDR3nt: TGTGCCAGCAGCTTACAGATTCGGGGCAGCGGGGAGCTGTTTTTT
CDR3aa: CASSLQIRGSGELFF
j_gene: TRBJ2-2
v_gene: TRBV11-2
d_gene: -
abundance: many

CDR3nt: TGTGCCAGCTGGGGAATCATAACTGGAAACACCATATATTTT
CDR3aa: CASWGIITGNTIYF
j_gene: TRBJ1-3
v_gene: TRBV7-9
d_gene: -
abundance: many

CDR3nt: TGTGCCAGCAGTGGGGATAATAGCAATCAGCCCCAGCATTTT
CDR3aa: CASSGDNSNQPQHF
j_gene: TRBJ1-5
v_gene: TRBV12-3/TRBV12-4
d_gene: -
abundance: -

CDR3nt: TGTGCCAGCAGCCCTCAGAGCCTATTGAACACTGAAGCTTTCTTT
CDR3aa: CASSPQSLLNTEAFF
j_gene: TRBJ1-1
v_gene: TRBV7-8
d_gene: -
abundance: many

CDR3nt: TGTGCCATCAGCCCAGGGCTCTCCTACGGGCAGTACTTC
CDR3aa: CAISPGLSYGQYF
j_gene: TRBJ2-7
v_gene: TRBV10-3
d_gene: -
abundance: once

CDR3nt: TGTGCCAGCAGCTTTGGACAGTTTAACACTGAAGCTTTCTTT
CDR3aa: CASSFGQFNTEAFF
j_gene: TRBJ1-1
v_gene: TRBV5-4
d_gene: -
abundance: -

CDR3nt: TGCAGTGCTAGAGGAAGACTAGCGAGCATGGATACGCAGTATTTT
CDR3aa: CSARGRLASMDTQYF
j_gene: TRBJ2-3
v_gene: TRBV20-1
d_gene: TRBD2
abundance: -

CDR3nt: TGTGCCAGCAGCTTGGGAACAGGAGGTGGAGAACTAGAGCAGTACTTC
CDR3aa: CASSLGTGGGELEQYF
j_gene: TRBJ2-7
v_gene: TRBV7-6
d_gene: -
abundance: -

CDR3nt: TGTGCCAGCTCACCAGGTGGGGAAGAGACCCAGTACTTC
CDR3aa: CASSPGGEETQYF
j_gene: TRBJ2-5
v_gene: TRBV18
d_gene: -
abundance: -

CDR3nt: TGCGCCAGCAGCTTGGTAGCGGCGGTCTCCTACGAGCAGTACTTC
CDR3aa: CASSLVAAVSYEQYF
j_gene: TRBJ2-7
v_gene: TRBV5-1
d_gene: -
abundance: -

CDR3nt: TGTGCCAGCACCCCCGATGGGTGGACCCAGTACTTC
CDR3aa: CASTPDGWTQYF
j_gene: TRBJ2-5
v_gene: TRBV6-1
d_gene: -
abundance: -

CDR3nt: TGTGCCAGCAGCTTAGGGGGGGCGAATGCTGAAGCTTTCTTT
CDR3aa: CASSLGGANAEAFF
j_gene: TRBJ1-1
v_gene: TRBV7-9
d_gene: -
abundance: -

CDR3nt: TGTGCCAGCAGTTTGGGATCCACAGGGACCGGGGAGCTGTTTTTT
CDR3aa: CASSLGSTGTGELFF
j_gene: TRBJ2-2
v_gene: TRBV7-9
d_gene: -
abundance: -

CDR3nt: TGTGCCACCAGCCCCGATCCGCAGTCCTCCTATGGCTACACCTTC
CDR3aa: CATSPDPQSSYGYTF
j_gene: TRBJ1-2
v_gene: TRBV15
d_gene: -
abundance: -

CDR3nt: TGCAGCGTTGAGGGGGGGGCGAAGGGTGGTTACGAGCAGTACTTC
CDR3aa: CSVEGGAKGGYEQYF
j_gene: TRBJ2-7
v_gene: TRBV29-1
d_gene: -
abundance: -

CDR3nt: TGTGCCAGCAGCTTAAGGCGGGACAGTAACTACGAGCAGTACTTC
CDR3aa: CASSLRRDSNYEQYF
j_gene: TRBJ2-7
v_gene: TRBV11-2
d_gene: -
abundance: many